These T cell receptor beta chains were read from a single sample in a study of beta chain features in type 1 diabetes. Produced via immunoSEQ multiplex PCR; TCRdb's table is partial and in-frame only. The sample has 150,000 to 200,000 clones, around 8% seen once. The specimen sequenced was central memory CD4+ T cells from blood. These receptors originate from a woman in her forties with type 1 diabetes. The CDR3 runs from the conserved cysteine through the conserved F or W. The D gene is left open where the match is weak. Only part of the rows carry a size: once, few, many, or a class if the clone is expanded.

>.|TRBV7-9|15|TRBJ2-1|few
CASSLGSGRINEQFF
TGTGCCAGCAGCTTAGGGTCAGGGAGGATTAATGAGCAGTTCTTC
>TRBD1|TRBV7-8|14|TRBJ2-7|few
CASKRTGDVYEQYF
TGTGCCAGCAAGAGGACAGGGGACGTCTACGAGCAGTACTTC
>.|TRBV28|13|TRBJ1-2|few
CASVQGSNYGYTF
TGTGCCAGCGTACAGGGCTCCAACTATGGCTACACCTTC
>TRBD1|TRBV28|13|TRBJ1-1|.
CASRSSPQGGAFF
TGTGCCAGCAGGAGTTCCCCACAGGGGGGGGCTTTCTTT
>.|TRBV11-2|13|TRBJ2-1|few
CASSSDGHNEQFF
TGTGCCAGCAGCTCAGATGGCCACAATGAGCAGTTCTTC
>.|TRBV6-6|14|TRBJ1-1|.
CASRDSEGSTEAFF
TGTGCCAGCAGGGACAGTGAGGGGAGCACTGAAGCTTTCTTT
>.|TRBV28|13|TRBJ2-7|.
CASSPTVLNEQYF
TGTGCCAGCAGTCCTACTGTACTTAACGAGCAGTACTTC
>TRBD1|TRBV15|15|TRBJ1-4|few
CATSREGQLQEKLFF
TGTGCCACCAGCAGAGAGGGACAGCTGCAAGAAAAACTGTTTTTT
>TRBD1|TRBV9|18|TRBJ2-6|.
CASTTGTGESGGANVLTF
TGTGCCAGCACGACGGGGACAGGGGAGTCGGGGGGGGCCAACGTCCTGACTTTC
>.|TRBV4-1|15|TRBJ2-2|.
CASSQDYSSAGELFF
TGCGCCAGCAGCCAAGATTATAGTTCCGCCGGGGAGCTGTTTTTT
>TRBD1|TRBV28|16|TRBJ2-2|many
CASSFRTGSNTGELFF
TGTGCCAGCAGTTTCCGGACAGGTTCGAACACCGGGGAGCTGTTTTTT
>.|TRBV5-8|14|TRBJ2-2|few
CASSLYGTDGELFF
TGTGCCAGCAGCTTGTACGGTACTGACGGGGAGCTGTTTTTT
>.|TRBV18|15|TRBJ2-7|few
CASSPGQPNSYEQYF
TGTGCCAGCTCCCCGGGACAACCGAACTCCTACGAGCAGTACTTC
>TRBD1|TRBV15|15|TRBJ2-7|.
CATSEGTEPSYEQYF
TGTGCCACCAGCGAAGGGACAGAACCATCCTACGAGCAGTACTTC
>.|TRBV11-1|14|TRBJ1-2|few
CASSLGGGGNGYTF
TGTGCCAGCAGCTTAGGTGGCGGGGGAAATGGCTACACCTTC
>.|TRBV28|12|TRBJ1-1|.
CASSLPTGWAFF
TGTGCCAGCAGTTTACCGACAGGCTGGGCTTTCTTT
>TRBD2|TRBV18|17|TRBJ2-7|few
CASSPGLAGGPLREQYF
TGTGCCAGCTCACCGGGACTAGCGGGAGGACCCTTGAGGGAGCAGTACTTC
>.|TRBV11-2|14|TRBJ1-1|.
CASSSRIRNTEAFF
TGTGCCAGCAGCTCCCGTATTAGGAACACTGAAGCTTTCTTT
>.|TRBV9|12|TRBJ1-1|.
CASSAPTAEAFF
TGTGCCAGCAGCGCCCCGACAGCTGAAGCTTTCTTT
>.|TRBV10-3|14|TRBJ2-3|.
CAISDGVSTDTQYF
TGTGCCATCAGTGACGGGGTGAGCACAGATACGCAGTATTTT
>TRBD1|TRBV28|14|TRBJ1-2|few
CASRPGTGGRGYTF
TGTGCCAGCAGACCAGGGACAGGGGGTCGGGGCTACACCTTC
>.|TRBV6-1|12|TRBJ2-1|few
CASGWLANEQFF
TGTGCCAGCGGCTGGTTAGCGAACGAGCAGTTCTTC